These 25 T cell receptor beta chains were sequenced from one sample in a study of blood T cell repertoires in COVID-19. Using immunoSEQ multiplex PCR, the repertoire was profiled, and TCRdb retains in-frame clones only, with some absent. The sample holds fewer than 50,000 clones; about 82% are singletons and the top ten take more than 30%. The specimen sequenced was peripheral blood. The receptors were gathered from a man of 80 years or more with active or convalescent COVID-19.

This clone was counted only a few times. CDR3 DNA sequence: TGTGCCAGCACCCTAGCGGGGGGGGATGAAGCTTTCTTT. Amino acid sequence: CASTLAGGDEAFF. V and J are TRBV6-5 and TRBJ1-1; the D gene is possibly TRBD1 (5 bases). The germline gives CDR1 MNHEY, CDR2 SVGAGI. CDR3 size: 13 residues. The ends were cut back, 7 bases at V and 7 bases at J, with 16 bases in the middle.

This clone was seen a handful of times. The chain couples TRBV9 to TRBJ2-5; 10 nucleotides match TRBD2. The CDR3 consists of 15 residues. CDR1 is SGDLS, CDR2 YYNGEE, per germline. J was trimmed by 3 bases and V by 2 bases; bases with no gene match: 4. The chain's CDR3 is CASSVSGGAEETQYF. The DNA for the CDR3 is TGTGCCAGCAGCGTGAGCGGGGGGGCGGAAGAGACCCAGTACTTC.

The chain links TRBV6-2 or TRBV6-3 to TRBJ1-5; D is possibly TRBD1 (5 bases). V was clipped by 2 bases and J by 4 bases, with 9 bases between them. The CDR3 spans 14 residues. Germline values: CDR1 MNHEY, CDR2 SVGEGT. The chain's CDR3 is CASSYGGGNQPQHF. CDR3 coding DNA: TGTGCCAGCAGTTACGGCGGGGGGAATCAGCCCCAGCATTTT.

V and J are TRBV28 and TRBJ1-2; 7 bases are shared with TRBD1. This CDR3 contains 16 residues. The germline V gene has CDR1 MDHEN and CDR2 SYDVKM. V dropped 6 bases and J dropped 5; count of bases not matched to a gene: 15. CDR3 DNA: TGTGCCAGCAGCTACTCTAGACAGGGTCAGTTATATGGCTACACCTTC. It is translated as CASSYSRQGQLYGYTF.

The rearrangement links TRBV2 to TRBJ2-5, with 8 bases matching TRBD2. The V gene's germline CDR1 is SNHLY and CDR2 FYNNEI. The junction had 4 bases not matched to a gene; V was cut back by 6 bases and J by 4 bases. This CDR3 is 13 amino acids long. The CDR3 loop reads CASSGGAGETQYF. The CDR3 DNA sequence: TGTGCCAGCAGCGGGGGGGCCGGAGAGACCCAGTACTTC.

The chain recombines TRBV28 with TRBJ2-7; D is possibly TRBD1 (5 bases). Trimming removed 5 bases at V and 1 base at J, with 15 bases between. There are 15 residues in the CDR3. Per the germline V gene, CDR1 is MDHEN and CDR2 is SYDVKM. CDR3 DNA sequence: TGTGCCAGCAGTACATTAGGGGTATTGTCCTACGAGCAGTACTTC. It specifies CASSTLGVLSYEQYF.

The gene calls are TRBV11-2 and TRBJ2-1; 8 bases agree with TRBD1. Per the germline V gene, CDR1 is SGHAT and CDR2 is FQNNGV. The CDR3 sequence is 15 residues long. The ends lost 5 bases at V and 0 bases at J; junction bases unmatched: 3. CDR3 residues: CASSNRGSSYNEQFF. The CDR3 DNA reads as TGTGCCAGCAGCAACAGGGGGAGCTCCTACAATGAGCAGTTCTTC.

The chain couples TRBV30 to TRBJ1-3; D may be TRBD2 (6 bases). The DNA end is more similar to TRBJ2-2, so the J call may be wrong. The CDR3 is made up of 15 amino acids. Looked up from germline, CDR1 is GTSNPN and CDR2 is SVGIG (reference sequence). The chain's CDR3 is CAWTWEAGITGELFF. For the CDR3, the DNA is TGTGCCTGGACCTGGGAGGCGGGGATCACCGGGGAGCTGTTTTTT.

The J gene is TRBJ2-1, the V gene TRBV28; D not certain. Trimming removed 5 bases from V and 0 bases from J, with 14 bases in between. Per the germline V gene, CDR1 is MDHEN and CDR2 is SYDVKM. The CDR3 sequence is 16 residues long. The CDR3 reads CASSPETTNSYNEQFF. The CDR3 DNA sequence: TGTGCCAGCAGTCCCGAAACTACGAACTCCTACAATGAGCAGTTCTTC.

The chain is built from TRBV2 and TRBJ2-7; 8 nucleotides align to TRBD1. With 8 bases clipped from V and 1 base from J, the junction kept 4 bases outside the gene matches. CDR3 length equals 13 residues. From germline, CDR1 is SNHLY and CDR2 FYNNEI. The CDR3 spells CASYGTGSYEQYF. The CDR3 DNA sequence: TGTGCCAGCTACGGGACAGGATCCTACGAGCAGTACTTC.

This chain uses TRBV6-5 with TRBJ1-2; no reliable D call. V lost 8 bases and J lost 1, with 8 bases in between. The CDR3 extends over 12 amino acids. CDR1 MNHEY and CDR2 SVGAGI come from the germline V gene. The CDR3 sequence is CASRQDNYGYTF. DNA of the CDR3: TGTGCCAGCCGTCAGGATAACTATGGCTACACCTTC.

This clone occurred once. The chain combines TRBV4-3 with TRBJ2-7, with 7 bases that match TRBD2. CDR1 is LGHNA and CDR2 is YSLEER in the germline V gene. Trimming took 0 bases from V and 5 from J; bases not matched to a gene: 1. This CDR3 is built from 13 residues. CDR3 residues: CASSQDGGNEQYF. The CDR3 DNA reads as TGCGCCAGCAGCCAAGACGGGGGGAACGAGCAGTACTTC.

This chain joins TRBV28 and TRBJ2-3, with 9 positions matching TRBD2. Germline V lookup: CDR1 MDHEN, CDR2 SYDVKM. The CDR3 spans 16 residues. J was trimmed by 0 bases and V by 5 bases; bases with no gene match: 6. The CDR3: CASSVGTSRSTDTQYF. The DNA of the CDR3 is TGTGCCAGCAGTGTCGGGACTAGCCGTAGCACAGATACGCAGTATTTT.

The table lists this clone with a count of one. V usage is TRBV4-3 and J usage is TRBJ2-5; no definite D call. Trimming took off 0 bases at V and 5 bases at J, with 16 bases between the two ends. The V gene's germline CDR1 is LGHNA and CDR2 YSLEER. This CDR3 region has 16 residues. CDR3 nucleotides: TGCGCCAGCAGCCAAGATCTTGAAGTATACGAGGAGACCCAGTACTTC. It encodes CASSQDLEVYEETQYF.

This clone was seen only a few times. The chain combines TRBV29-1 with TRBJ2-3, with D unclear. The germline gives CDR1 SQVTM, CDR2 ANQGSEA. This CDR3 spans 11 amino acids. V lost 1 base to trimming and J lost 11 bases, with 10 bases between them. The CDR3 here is CSVEVAPGQYF. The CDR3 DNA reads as TGCAGCGTTGAAGTCGCCCCCGGGCAGTATTTT.

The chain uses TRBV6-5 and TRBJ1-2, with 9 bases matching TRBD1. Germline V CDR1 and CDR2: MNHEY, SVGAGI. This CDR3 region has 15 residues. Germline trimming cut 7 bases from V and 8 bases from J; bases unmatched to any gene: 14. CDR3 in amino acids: CASNFEPQGARGYTF. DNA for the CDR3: TGTGCCAGCAACTTTGAACCACAGGGGGCGAGAGGCTACACCTTC.

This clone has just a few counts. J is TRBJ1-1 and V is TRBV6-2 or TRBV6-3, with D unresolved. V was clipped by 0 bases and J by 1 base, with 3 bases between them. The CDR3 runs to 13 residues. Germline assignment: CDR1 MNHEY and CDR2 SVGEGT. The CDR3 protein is CASSYSANTEAFF. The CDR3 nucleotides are TGTGCCAGCAGTTACTCGGCGAACACTGAAGCTTTCTTT.

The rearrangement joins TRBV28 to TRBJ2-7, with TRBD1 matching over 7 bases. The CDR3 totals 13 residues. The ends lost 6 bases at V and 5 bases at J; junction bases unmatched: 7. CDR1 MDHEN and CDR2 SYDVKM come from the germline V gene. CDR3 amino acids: CASSSGTVHEQYF. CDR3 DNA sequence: TGTGCCAGCAGCTCCGGGACAGTCCACGAGCAGTACTTC.

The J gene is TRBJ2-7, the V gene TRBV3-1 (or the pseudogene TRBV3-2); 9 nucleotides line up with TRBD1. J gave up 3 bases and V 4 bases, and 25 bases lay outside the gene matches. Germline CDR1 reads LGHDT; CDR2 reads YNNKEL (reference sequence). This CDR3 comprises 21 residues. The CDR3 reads CASSRSGSGTGLSLLVYEQYF. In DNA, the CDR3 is TGTGCCAGCAGCCGATCCGGATCCGGGACAGGGTTGTCGTTACTAGTCTACGAGCAGTACTTC.

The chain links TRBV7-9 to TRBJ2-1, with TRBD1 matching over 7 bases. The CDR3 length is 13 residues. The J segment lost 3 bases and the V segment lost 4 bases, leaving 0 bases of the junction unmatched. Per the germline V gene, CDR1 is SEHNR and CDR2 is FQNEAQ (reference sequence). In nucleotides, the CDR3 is TGTGCCAGCAGCTGGGACAGCTACAATGAGCAGTTCTTC. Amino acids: CASSWDSYNEQFF.

The CDR3 nucleotides read TGTGCCAGCAGCTCTGGGCATGCGCGTCAAGAGACCCAGTACTTC. Translated: CASSSGHARQETQYF. V and J are TRBV11-3 and TRBJ2-5; D is uncertain. Trimming shortened V by 4 bases and J by 2 bases, and 14 bases separated the two germline ends. In germline, CDR1 is SGHNT, CDR2 YENEEA. This CDR3 spans 15 amino acids.

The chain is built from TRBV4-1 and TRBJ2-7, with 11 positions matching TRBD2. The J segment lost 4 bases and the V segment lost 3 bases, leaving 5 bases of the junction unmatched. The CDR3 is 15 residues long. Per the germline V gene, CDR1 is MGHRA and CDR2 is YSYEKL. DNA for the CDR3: TGCGCCAGCAGCCAGACCTTAGCGGGAGGGTACGAGCAGTACTTC. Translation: CASSQTLAGGYEQYF.

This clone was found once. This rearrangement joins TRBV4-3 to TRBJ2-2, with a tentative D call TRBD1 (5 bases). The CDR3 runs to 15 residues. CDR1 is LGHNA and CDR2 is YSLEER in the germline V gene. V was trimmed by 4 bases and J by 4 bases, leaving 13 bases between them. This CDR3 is CASSPQLGVTGELFF. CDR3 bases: TGCGCCAGCAGCCCTCAGTTAGGGGTCACCGGGGAGCTGTTTTTT.

CDR3 sequence reads: CATPRVRSYEQYF. CDR3 nucleotide sequence: TGTGCCACCCCGAGGGTGCGATCCTACGAGCAGTACTTC. The chain carries TRBV6-5 and TRBJ2-7, with a tentative D call TRBD2 (5 bases). The length of the CDR3 is 13 residues. The germline V gene has CDR1 MNHEY and CDR2 SVGAGI. Trimming removed 10 bases at V and 1 base at J, with 14 bases between.

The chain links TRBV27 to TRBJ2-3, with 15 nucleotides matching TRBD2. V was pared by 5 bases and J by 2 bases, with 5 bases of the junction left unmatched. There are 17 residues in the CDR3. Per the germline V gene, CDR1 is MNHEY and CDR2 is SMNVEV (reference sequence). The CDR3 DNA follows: TGTGCCAGCAGTACGAGGACTAGCGGGGGGGACACAGATACGCAGTATTTT. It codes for CASSTRTSGGDTDTQYF.